Listed below are T cell receptor beta chains from one sample, sequenced in a study of blood T cell repertoires in COVID-19. Sequencing used immunoSEQ multiplex PCR; TCRdb keeps in-frame clones, though not all of them. The sample holds under 300,000 clones; approximately 80% are singletons and the top ten take about 2.3%. The sequencing input was peripheral blood. The receptors originated from a man in his forties who had recovered from COVID-19. CDR3s include the opening cysteine and the closing phenylalanine or tryptophan. The D gene is left open where the match is weak. A clone size is listed for some rows: how often the clone was seen (once, few, many), or a class if it is expanded.

J	V	D	size	CDR3	DNA
TRBJ2-1	TRBV4-3	TRBD1	NA	CASSQTRQGNEQFF	TGCGCCAGCAGCCAAACCCGACAGGGCAATGAGCAGTTCTTC
TRBJ2-2	TRBV5-8	NA	NA	CASSLEGQNTGELFF	TGTGCCAGCAGCTTGGAGGGACAGAACACCGGGGAGCTGTTTTTT
TRBJ2-3	TRBV25-1	TRBD2	NA	CASNSFLAGGSTDTQYF	TGTGCCAGCAATTCCTTCTTAGCGGGAGGGAGCACAGATACGCAGTATTTT
TRBJ2-7	TRBV19	TRBD2	NA	CASSIVLAGPYEQYF	TGTGCCAGTAGTATAGTATTAGCGGGACCCTACGAGCAGTACTTC
TRBJ1-3	TRBV5-1	TRBD1	NA	CASSLGGTAGNTIYF	TGCGCCAGCAGCTTGGGGGGGACAGCTGGAAACACCATATATTTT
TRBJ2-2	TRBV6-5	TRBD1	NA	CASSPTGATGELFF	TGTGCCAGCAGCCCGACAGGGGCTACCGGGGAGCTGTTTTTT
TRBJ2-3	TRBV7-9	NA	few	CASSLAGKGNTQYF	TGTGCCAGCAGCTTGGCAGGAAAGGGGAATACGCAGTATTTT
TRBJ2-3	TRBV5-1	NA	once	CASSPVITDTQYF	TGCGCCAGCAGCCCCGTTATCACAGATACGCAGTATTTT
TRBJ1-1	TRBV3-1/TRBV3-2	NA	once	CASSQDSGVWDTEAFF	TGTGCCAGCAGCCAAGATTCCGGGGTATGGGACACTGAAGCTTTCTTT
TRBJ2-7	TRBV6-5	TRBD1	NA	CASSRTGREFRF	TGTGCCAGCAGTCGGACAGGCCGGGAATTCCGCTTC
TRBJ1-2	TRBV29-1	TRBD1	NA	CSEGGPNGYTF	TGCAGCGAAGGGGGCCCGAATGGCTACACCTTC
TRBJ2-1	TRBV9	TRBD2	NA	CASSVDGRATYNEQFF	TGTGCCAGCAGCGTAGACGGGAGGGCGACCTACAATGAGCAGTTCTTC
TRBJ1-2	TRBV4-1	NA	few	CASSQPTRGSYGYTF	TGCGCCAGCAGCCAACCGACCCGGGGAAGCTATGGCTACACCTTC
TRBJ1-2	TRBV6-5	TRBD1	few	CASSYSTGRVYGYTF	TGTGCCAGCAGTTACTCGACAGGGAGAGTCTATGGCTACACCTTC
TRBJ2-6	TRBV5-1	NA	few	CASSLGRAGANVLTF	TGCGCCAGCAGCTTGGGCAGGGCTGGGGCCAACGTCCTGACTTTC
TRBJ2-7	TRBV19	NA	NA	CASSIGSGTYEQYF	TGTGCCAGTAGTATAGGTAGCGGTACCTACGAGCAGTACTTC
TRBJ2-1	TRBV10-1	TRBD2	NA	CASSEYDSGSYNEQFF	TGCGCCAGCAGTGAGTATGATAGCGGGAGTTACAATGAGCAGTTCTTC
TRBJ1-1	TRBV9	TRBD1	NA	CASSVAQGGTEAFF	TGTGCCAGCAGCGTAGCCCAGGGGGGCACTGAAGCTTTCTTT
TRBJ2-7	TRBV2	NA	NA	CASSVGTRAYEQYF	TGTGCCAGCAGTGTCGGGACACGAGCCTACGAGCAGTACTTC
TRBJ2-5	TRBV6-5	TRBD2	NA	CASSYASGRRTGTQYF	TGTGCCAGCAGTTACGCTAGCGGGAGGCGGACGGGGACCCAGTACTTC
TRBJ2-1	TRBV18	TRBD2	NA	CASSPPYILAGAYNEQFF	TGTGCCAGCTCACCACCTTACATTTTAGCGGGAGCCTACAATGAGCAGTTCTTC
TRBJ2-5	TRBV3-1/TRBV3-2	NA	NA	CASSHPKETQYF	TGTGCCAGCAGCCACCCCAAAGAGACCCAGTACTTC
TRBJ1-3	TRBV4-1	TRBD1	NA	CASSQSPEQGVGNTIYF	TGCGCCAGCAGCCAGAGCCCCGAACAGGGGGTTGGAAACACCATATATTTT
TRBJ1-1	TRBV29-1	TRBD1	once	CSVTTGLWTEAFF	TGCAGCGTGACGACAGGGTTGTGGACTGAAGCTTTCTTT
TRBJ2-7	TRBV6-1	NA	NA	CASSEVAGYEQYF	TGTGCCAGCAGTGAGGTGGCGGGCTACGAGCAGTACTTC
TRBJ1-2	TRBV6-5	NA	once	CASSWDQTDYGYTF	TGTGCCAGCAGCTGGGATCAGACAGACTATGGCTACACCTTC
TRBJ2-1	TRBV27	TRBD1	NA	CASSRRDRTYNEQFF	TGTGCCAGCAGTCGCCGGGACAGGACCTACAATGAGCAGTTCTTC
TRBJ1-2	TRBV6-2/TRBV6-3	NA	NA	CASSYPPRRFNYGYTF	TGTGCCAGCAGTTATCCCCCGAGGCGGTTTAACTATGGCTACACCTTC
TRBJ2-7	TRBV6-5	NA	NA	CASRVGNTYEQYF	TGTGCCAGCCGCGTCGGGAATACCTACGAGCAGTACTTC
TRBJ1-6	TRBV5-1	NA	NA	CASSLLDGRFNSPLHF	TGCGCCAGCAGCCTTCTGGACGGGAGATTTAATTCACCCCTCCACTTT
TRBJ2-3	TRBV9	NA	NA	CASSVVEADTQYF	TGTGCCAGCAGCGTAGTGGAGGCAGATACGCAGTATTTT
TRBJ1-2	TRBV7-2	NA	NA	CASSLEMAMGGTFGYTF	TGTGCCAGCAGCTTAGAGATGGCCATGGGGGGAACGTTTGGCTACACCTTC
TRBJ2-1	TRBV11-3	NA	few	CASSLGGTDYNEQFF	TGTGCCAGCAGCTTAGGCGGGACCGATTACAATGAGCAGTTCTTC
TRBJ2-7	TRBV13	NA	many	CASSLEINYEQYF	TGTGCCAGCAGCTTAGAAATTAACTACGAGCAGTACTTC
TRBJ2-3	TRBV2	NA	few	CASTGSSTDTQYF	TGTGCCAGCACTGGCTCTAGCACAGATACGCAGTATTTT
TRBJ1-5	TRBV10-3	NA	NA	CAISAGDINQPQHF	TGTGCCATCAGTGCTGGGGACATAAATCAGCCCCAGCATTTT
TRBJ2-5	TRBV3-1/TRBV3-2	TRBD2	few	CASSPLLGRGRETQYF	TGTGCCAGCAGCCCCCTTCTCGGGAGGGGCCGAGAGACCCAGTACTTC
TRBJ2-5	TRBV19	NA	NA	CASSTRGSRETQYF	TGTGCCAGTAGTACTCGGGGTTCTAGGGAGACCCAGTACTTC
TRBJ2-5	TRBV6-4	TRBD1	NA	CASSGTGMETQYF	TGTGCCAGCAGTGGGACAGGGATGGAGACCCAGTACTTC
TRBJ1-2	TRBV5-1	NA	NA	CASSFLHYGGGYTF	TGCGCCAGCAGCTTCTTACACTACGGCGGGGGCTACACCTTC
TRBJ2-1	TRBV6-2/TRBV6-3	TRBD1	NA	CASTPGTGFNEQFF	TGTGCCAGCACCCCCGGGACAGGGTTTAATGAGCAGTTCTTC
TRBJ2-1	TRBV7-2	NA	NA	CASSLANSPRYNEQFF	TGTGCCAGCAGCTTAGCGAACAGCCCCCGTTACAATGAGCAGTTCTTC
TRBJ2-5	TRBV9	NA	NA	CASNPGTQQETQYF	TGTGCCAGCAACCCCGGGACTCAACAAGAGACCCAGTACTTC
TRBJ2-5	TRBV25-1	TRBD1	NA	CASTPPPGQEIQETQYF	TGTGCCAGCACCCCGCCCCCGGGACAGGAAATCCAAGAGACCCAGTACTTC
TRBJ2-5	TRBV25-1	NA	NA	CASSRQGRASETQYF	TGTGCCAGCAGTAGACAGGGGAGGGCAAGTGAGACCCAGTACTTC
TRBJ2-1	TRBV24-1	TRBD1	NA	CATSDQDRVVWNEQFF	TGTGCCACCAGTGATCAGGACAGGGTGGTATGGAATGAGCAGTTCTTC
TRBJ2-2	TRBV11-3	NA	NA	CASSPGESTGELFF	TGTGCCAGCAGCCCAGGGGAAAGCACCGGGGAGCTGTTTTTT
TRBJ1-5	TRBV6-1	NA	NA	CASSEAWTEVNQPQHF	TGTGCCAGCAGTGAAGCGTGGACAGAAGTTAATCAGCCCCAGCATTTT
TRBJ2-3	TRBV30	NA	once	CAWNGGPGTDTQYF	TGTGCCTGGAATGGAGGGCCTGGCACAGATACGCAGTATTTT
TRBJ2-7	TRBV7-2	NA	NA	CASSLASLSYEQYF	TGTGCCAGCAGCTTAGCGAGTCTCTCCTACGAGCAGTACTTC
TRBJ2-7	TRBV5-1	TRBD1	NA	CASNKLQGANYEQYF	TGCGCCAGCAACAAATTGCAGGGGGCCAACTACGAGCAGTACTTC
TRBJ2-3	TRBV19	NA	NA	CASSTPPTRDTQYF	TGTGCCAGTAGTACCCCACCCACCAGAGATACGCAGTATTTT
TRBJ1-1	TRBV4-3	TRBD1	NA	CASSPDGQANTEAFF	TGCGCCAGCAGCCCAGATGGACAGGCGAACACTGAAGCTTTCTTT
TRBJ1-4	TRBV6-6	NA	NA	CASKVGGFGEKLFF	TGTGCCAGCAAGGTGGGAGGTTTTGGGGAAAAACTGTTTTTT
TRBJ2-5	TRBV5-4	TRBD1	NA	CASSLKLGQGAGETQYF	TGTGCCAGCAGCTTGAAGTTGGGACAGGGGGCAGGAGAGACCCAGTACTTC